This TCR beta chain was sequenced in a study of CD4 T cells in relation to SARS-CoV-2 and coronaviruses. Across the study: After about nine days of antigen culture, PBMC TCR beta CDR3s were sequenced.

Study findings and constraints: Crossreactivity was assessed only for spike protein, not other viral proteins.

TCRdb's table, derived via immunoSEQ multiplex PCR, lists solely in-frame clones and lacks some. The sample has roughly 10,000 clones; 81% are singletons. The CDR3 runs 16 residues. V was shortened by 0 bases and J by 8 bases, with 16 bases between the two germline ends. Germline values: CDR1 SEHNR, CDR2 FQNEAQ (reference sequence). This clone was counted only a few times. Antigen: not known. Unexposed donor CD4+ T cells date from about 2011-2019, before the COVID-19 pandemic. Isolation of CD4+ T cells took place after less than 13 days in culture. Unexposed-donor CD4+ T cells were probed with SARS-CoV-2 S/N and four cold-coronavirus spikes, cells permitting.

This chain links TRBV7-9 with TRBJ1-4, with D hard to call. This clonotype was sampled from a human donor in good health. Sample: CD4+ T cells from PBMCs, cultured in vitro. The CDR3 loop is CASSLASDEVGEKLFF. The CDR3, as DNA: TGTGCCAGCAGCTTAGCCTCCGACGAGGTGGGGGAAAAACTGTTTTTT. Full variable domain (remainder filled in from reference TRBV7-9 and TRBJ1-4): DTGVSQNPRHKITKRGQNVTFRCDPISEHNRLYWYRQTLGQGPEFLTYFQNEAQLEKSRLLSDRFSAERPKGSFSTLEIQRTEQGDSAMYLCASSLASDEVGEKLFFGSGTQLSVL.